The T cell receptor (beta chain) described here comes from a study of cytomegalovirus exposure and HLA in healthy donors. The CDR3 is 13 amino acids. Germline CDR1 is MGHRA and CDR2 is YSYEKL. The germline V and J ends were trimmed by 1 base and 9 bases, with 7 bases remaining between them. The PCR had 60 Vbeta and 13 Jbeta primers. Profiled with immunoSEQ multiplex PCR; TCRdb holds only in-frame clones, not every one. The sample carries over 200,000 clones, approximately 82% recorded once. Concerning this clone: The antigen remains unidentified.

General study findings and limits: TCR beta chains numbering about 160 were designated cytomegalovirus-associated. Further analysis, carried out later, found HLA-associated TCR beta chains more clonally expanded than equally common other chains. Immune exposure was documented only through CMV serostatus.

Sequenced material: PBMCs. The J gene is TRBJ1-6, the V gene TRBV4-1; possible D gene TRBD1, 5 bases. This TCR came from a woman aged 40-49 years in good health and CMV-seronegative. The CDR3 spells CASSQVQGSPLHF. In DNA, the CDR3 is TGCGCCAGCAGCCAAGTCCAGGGTTCACCCCTCCACTTT.